This T cell receptor beta chain was observed in a study of blood T cell repertoires in COVID-19. About the study: Collection of acute and convalescent COVID-19 samples took place in the United States, Italy and Spain.

CDR3 size: 14 residues. Trimming removed 8 bases at V and 2 bases at J, with 13 bases between. The germline CDR1 and CDR2 sequences are MNHEY and SVGAGI. The assay was immunoSEQ multiplex PCR, and TCRdb's table has in-frame clones only and misses some. The sample lists under 300,000 clones; roughly 90% were seen once. This receptor was obtained from a woman under 40 with active or convalescent COVID-19. The chain uses TRBV6-5 and TRBJ1-5, with D perhaps TRBD1 (5 bases). The sequenced sample was peripheral blood. For the CDR3, the DNA is TGTGCCAGCCTTCGGGGGGTCGGCAATCAGCCCCAGCATTTT. Protein sequence: CASLRGVGNQPQHF.